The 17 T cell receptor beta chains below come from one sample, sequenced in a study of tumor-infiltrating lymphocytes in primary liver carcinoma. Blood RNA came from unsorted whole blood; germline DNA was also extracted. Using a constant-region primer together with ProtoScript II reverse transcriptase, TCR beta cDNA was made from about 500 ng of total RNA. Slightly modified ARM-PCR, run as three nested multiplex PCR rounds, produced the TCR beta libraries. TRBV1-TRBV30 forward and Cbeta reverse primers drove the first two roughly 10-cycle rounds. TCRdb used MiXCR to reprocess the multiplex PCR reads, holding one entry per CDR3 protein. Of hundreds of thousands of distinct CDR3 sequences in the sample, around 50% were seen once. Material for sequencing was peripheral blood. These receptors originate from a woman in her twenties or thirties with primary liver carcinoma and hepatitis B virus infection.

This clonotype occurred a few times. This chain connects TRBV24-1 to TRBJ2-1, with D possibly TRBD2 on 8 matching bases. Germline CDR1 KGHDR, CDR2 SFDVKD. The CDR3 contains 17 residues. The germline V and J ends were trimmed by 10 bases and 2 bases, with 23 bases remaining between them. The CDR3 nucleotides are TGTGCCACGTCCAGGGGGTTTGCGGGAGGCACCTACAATGAGCAGTTCTTC. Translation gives CATSRGFAGGTYNEQFF.

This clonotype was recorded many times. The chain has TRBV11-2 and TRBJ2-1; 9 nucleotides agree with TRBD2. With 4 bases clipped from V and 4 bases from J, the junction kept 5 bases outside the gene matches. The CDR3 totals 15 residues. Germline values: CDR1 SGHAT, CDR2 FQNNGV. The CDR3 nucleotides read TGTGCCAGCAGCTCAGGACTAGCGAAATACAATGAGCAGTTCTTC. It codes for CASSSGLAKYNEQFF. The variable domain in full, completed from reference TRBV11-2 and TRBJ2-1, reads EAGVAQSPRYKIIEKRQSVAFWCNPISGHATLYWYQQILGQGPKLLIQFQNNGVVDDSQLPKDRFSAERLKGVDSTLKIQPAKLEDSAVYLCASSSGLAKYNEQFFGPGTRLTVL.

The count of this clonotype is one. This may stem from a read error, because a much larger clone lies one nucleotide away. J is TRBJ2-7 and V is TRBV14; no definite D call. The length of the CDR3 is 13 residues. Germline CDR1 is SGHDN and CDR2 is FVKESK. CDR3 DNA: TGTGACAGCAGCCAAGTACGAGTTAGCGAGCAGTACTTC. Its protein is CDSSQVRVSEQYF.

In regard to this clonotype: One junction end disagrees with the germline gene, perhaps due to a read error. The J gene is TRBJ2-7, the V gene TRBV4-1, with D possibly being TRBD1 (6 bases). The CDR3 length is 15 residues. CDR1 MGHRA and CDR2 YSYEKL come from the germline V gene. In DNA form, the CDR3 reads TGCGCCAGCAACCAGAAACAGGGTTGGGAAGACGAACAGTACTTC. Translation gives CASNQKQGWEDEQYF.

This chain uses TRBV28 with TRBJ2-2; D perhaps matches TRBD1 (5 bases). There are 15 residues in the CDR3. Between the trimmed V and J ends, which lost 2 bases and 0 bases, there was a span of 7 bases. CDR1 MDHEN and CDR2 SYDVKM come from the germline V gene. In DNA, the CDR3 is TGTGCCAGCAGTTTACAGGGTCCGAACACCGGGGAGCTGTTTTTT. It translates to CASSLQGPNTGELFF. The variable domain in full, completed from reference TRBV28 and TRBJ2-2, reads DVKVTQSSRYLVKRTGEKVFLECVQDMDHENMFWYRQDPGLGLRLIYFSYDVKMKEKGDIPEGYSVSREKKERFSLILESASTNQTSMYLCASSLQGPNTGELFFGEGSRLTVL.

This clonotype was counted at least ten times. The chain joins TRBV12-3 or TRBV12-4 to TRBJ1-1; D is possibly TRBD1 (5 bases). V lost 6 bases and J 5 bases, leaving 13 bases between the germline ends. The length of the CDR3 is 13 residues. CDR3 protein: CASSRTRITEAFF. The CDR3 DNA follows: TGTGCCAGCAGCCGGACAAGAATAACTGAAGCTTTCTTT.

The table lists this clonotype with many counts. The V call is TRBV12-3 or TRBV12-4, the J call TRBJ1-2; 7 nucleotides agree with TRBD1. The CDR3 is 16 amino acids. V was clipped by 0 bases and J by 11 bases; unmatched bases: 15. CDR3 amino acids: CASSLAQTSQGVGYTF. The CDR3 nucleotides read TGTGCCAGCAGTTTAGCCCAGACTTCGCAGGGGGTTGGGTACACCTTC.

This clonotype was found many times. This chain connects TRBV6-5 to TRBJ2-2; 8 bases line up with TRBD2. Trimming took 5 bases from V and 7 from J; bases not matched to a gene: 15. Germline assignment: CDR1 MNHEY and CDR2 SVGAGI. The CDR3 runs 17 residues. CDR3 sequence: CASSLQGLGLIGGELFF. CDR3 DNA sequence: TGTGCCAGCAGTCTCCAGGGACTAGGATTAATCGGCGGGGAGCTGTTTTTT.

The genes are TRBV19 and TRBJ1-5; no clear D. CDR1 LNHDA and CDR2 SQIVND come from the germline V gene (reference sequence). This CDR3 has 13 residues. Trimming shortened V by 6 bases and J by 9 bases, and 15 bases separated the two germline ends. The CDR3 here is CASREGSKGPQHF. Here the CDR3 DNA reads TGTGCCAGTAGGGAGGGCAGCAAAGGGCCCCAGCATTTT.

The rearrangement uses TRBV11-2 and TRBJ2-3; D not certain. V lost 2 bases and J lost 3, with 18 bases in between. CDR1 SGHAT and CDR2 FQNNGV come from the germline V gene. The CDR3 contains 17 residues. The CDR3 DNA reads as TGTGCCAGCAGCTTACGAATGGCCCAGGCTAGTACAGATACGCAGTATTTT. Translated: CASSLRMAQASTDTQYF. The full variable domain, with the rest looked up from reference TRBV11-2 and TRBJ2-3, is EAGVAQSPRYKIIEKRQSVAFWCNPISGHATLYWYQQILGQGPKLLIQFQNNGVVDDSQLPKDRFSAERLKGVDSTLKIQPAKLEDSAVYLCASSLRMAQASTDTQYFGPGTRLTVL.

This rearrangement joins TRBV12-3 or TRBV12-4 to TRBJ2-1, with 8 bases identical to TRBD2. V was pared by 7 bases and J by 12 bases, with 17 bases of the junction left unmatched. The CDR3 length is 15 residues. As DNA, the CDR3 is TGTGCCAGCACTCGTGAAAGCCCGGGACTAGAGGTGCAGTTCTTC. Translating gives CASTRESPGLEVQFF.

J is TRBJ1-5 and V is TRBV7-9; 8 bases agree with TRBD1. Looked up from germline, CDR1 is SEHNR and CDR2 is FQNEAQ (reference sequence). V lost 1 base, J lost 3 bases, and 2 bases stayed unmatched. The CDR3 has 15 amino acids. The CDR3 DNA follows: TGTGCCAGCAGCTTAGGGGACAGGAACAATCAGCCCCAGCATTTT. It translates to CASSLGDRNNQPQHF.

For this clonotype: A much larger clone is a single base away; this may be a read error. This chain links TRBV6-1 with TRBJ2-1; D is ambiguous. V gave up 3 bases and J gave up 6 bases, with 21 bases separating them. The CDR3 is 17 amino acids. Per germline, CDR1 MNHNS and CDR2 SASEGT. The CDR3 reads CASSDGERALLLNEQFF. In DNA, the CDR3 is TGTGCCAGCAGTGATGGTGAGCGAGCACTACTCCTCAATGAGCAGTTCTTC.

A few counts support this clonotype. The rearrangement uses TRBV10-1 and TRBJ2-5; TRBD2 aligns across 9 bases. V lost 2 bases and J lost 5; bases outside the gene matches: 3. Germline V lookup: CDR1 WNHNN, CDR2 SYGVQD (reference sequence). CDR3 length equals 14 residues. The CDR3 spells CASSEGGRAETQYF. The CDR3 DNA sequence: TGCGCCAGCAGTGAGGGCGGGAGGGCTGAGACCCAGTACTTC.

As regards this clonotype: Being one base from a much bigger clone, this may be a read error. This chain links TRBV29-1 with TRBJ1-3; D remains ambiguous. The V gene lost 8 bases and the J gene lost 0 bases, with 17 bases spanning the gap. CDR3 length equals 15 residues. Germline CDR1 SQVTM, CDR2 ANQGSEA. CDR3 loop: CSTSTATYSGNTIYF. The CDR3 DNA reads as TGCAGCACATCGACGGCTACCTACTCTGGAAACACCATATATTTT.

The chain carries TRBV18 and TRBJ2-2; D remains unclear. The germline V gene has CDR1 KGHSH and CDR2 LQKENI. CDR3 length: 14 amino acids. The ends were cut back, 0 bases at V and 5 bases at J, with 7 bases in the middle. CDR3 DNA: TGTGCCAGCTCACCACCGTGGCAGACCGGGGAGCTGTTTTTT. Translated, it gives CASSPPWQTGELFF.

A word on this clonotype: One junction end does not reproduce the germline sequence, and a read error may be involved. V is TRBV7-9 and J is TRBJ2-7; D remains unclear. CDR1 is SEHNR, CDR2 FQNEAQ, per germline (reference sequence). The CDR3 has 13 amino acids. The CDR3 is CASTPESLYKQYF. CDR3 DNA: TGTGCCAGCACCCCTGAGTCACTCTACAAGCAGTACTTC.